This T cell receptor (beta chain) originates from a study of T cell repertoires in cytomegalovirus infection. Overall study: CMV epitopes, recently identified HLA-C-restricted and well-studied HLA-B-restricted, were used. TCR beta signatures that were public indicated CMV infection and matching HLA type. Findings and caveats of the study: Based on cumulative public TCR beta family frequency, carriers of CMV plus the relevant HLA were identified. Dominant in the ex vivo response were TCR beta clonotypes restricted by HLA-C and specific for CMV.

TCRdb fed the reads into MiXCR, producing one record per CDR3 protein. The sample comprises around 900,000 distinct CDR3 sequences, about a third of which are singletons, and roughly an eighth rests with the top ten. There are 15 residues in the CDR3. To note about this clonotype: The antigen remains unidentified. A read error may produce the germline difference seen at one junction end.

The TCR sequence derives from a human donor in good health (CMV status not recorded). Some clones in this sample may be carry-over from other donors' samples. The chain uses TRBV12-3 or TRBV12-4 and TRBJ1-5, with D tentatively TRBD1 (5 bases). This sample comprised cultured CD8+ T cells from PBMCs, obtained from culture after CMV antigen stimulation. The CDR3 region is CASSWTGGHNQSQHF. The CDR3 DNA reads as TGTGCCAGCAGTTGGACGGGAGGACACAATCAGTCCCAGCATTTT.